The next 15 T cell receptor beta chains were all read from a single sample in a study of control samples from healthy donors and cancer patients. Assay used: immunoSEQ multiplex PCR; TCRdb lists only in-frame clones, some missing. The repertoire has approximately 150,000 clones, more than 85% of them found once; the top ten carry 0.68%. Material for sequencing was blood. The receptors here all came from a woman aged 25 to 39 in good health.

This chain joins TRBV29-1 and TRBJ1-1; D gene uncertain. Trimming stripped 6 bases from V and 3 bases from J, with 11 bases between. From germline, CDR1 is SQVTM and CDR2 ANQGSEA. This CDR3 contains 12 residues. For the CDR3, the DNA is TGCAGCGTGCACCCCCGAGACACTGAAGCTTTCTTT. Its protein product is CSVHPRDTEAFF.

V gene TRBV28 combines with J gene TRBJ1-1; D is uncertain. Germline V gene lookup returns CDR1 MDHEN and CDR2 SYDVKM. With 7 bases removed from V and 0 bases from J, the gap between germline ends came to 15 bases. There are 15 residues in the CDR3. The CDR3, as DNA: TGTGCCAGCACAGCAAGTCCGGGAGTGAACACTGAAGCTTTCTTT. It is translated as CASTASPGVNTEAFF.

The chain recombines TRBV6-5 with TRBJ1-1, with D possibly TRBD1 on 5 matching bases. V was pared by 5 bases and J by 3 bases, with 10 bases between. The CDR3 loop spans 13 amino acids. The germline V gene encodes CDR1 MNHEY and CDR2 SVGAGI. In DNA, the CDR3 is TGTGCCAGCAGTCGCGCCAGGGACACTGAAGCTTTCTTT. It yields the protein CASSRARDTEAFF.

CDR3 bases: TGTGCCAGCAGCAAGATTGGGACTAGCGGGAGCAGCACCGGGGAGCTGTTTTTT. Protein product: CASSKIGTSGSSTGELFF. The chain couples TRBV21-1 to TRBJ2-2; whether TRBD2, the table's D call, matches the DNA was not checked. TRBV21-1 has pseudogene status. The length of the CDR3 is 18 residues.

This clone was recorded only once. V and J are TRBV11-2 and TRBJ2-3; 7 bases line up with TRBD1. CDR1 and CDR2 from the germline V gene are SGHAT and FQNNGV. CDR3 length: 16 amino acids. The J segment lost 2 bases and the V segment lost 5 bases, leaving 10 bases of the junction unmatched. The CDR3 spells CASSRSLTGITDTQYF. DNA for the CDR3: TGTGCCAGCAGCCGAAGTTTGACAGGGATCACAGATACGCAGTATTTT.

The chain recombines TRBV5-6 with TRBJ1-1; D is possibly TRBD1 (5 bases). Per germline, CDR1 SGHDT and CDR2 YYEEEE. The CDR3 spans 13 residues. Trimming took off 10 bases at V and 4 bases at J, with 17 bases between the two ends. DNA of the CDR3: TGTGCCTCGCAAGGTCTGGGGGGCACTGAAGCTTTCTTT. Translated: CASQGLGGTEAFF.

The chain links TRBV4-1 to TRBJ2-5; the D gene could be TRBD1 or TRBD2 (5 bases each). The CDR3 has 15 amino acids. Germline lookup yields CDR1 MGHRA and CDR2 YSYEKL. V gave up 1 base and J gave up 5 bases, with 14 bases separating them. For the CDR3, the DNA is TGCGCCAGCAGCCAAGTGGGACGGCGGATGGAGACCCAGTACTTC. This translates into CASSQVGRRMETQYF.

This chain uses TRBV4-1 with TRBJ2-1, with TRBD2 matching over 11 bases. Germline assignment: CDR1 MGHRA and CDR2 YSYEKL. The CDR3 totals 15 residues. V lost 4 bases to trimming and J lost 3 bases; unmatched junction nucleotides: 2. The CDR3 DNA reads as TGCGCCAGCAGCCGTAGCGGGAGGGACTACAATGAGCAGTTCTTC. It specifies CASSRSGRDYNEQFF.

The chain is built from TRBV9 and TRBJ2-2, with a possible D match to TRBD1 (5 bases). The V end was cut by 0 bases, the J end by 8 bases, with 26 bases between. This CDR3 contains 19 residues. The germline gives CDR1 SGDLS, CDR2 YYNGEE. The CDR3 nucleotides are TGTGCCAGCAGCGTAGGGTCCGGCGGAACTCTATCAAAGGGGGGGGAGCTGTTTTTT. This translates into CASSVGSGGTLSKGGELFF.

The chain couples TRBV11-3 to TRBJ1-1, with D possibly TRBD1 on 5 matching bases. CDR1 is SGHNT, CDR2 YENEEA, per germline. With 2 bases removed from V and 5 bases from J, the gap between germline ends came to 21 bases. This CDR3 has 17 residues. CDR3 in DNA: TGTGCCAGCAGCTTAACCGGGGGTCCCTTCCGTGAGACTGAAGCTTTCTTT. This encodes CASSLTGGPFRETEAFF.

The gene calls are TRBV3-1 (or the pseudogene TRBV3-2) and TRBJ2-7; perhaps D is TRBD1 or TRBD2 (5 bases each). V was cut by 4 bases and J by 1 base, with 11 bases left in between. CDR3 length equals 14 residues. Per germline, CDR1 LGHDT and CDR2 YNNKEL (reference sequence). CDR3 DNA sequence: TGTGCCAGCAGCCCGAGGGACGGTTCCTACGAGCAGTACTTC. It yields the protein CASSPRDGSYEQYF.

This sequence joins TRBV4-1 and TRBJ1-1, with TRBD1 matching over 7 bases. The V gene's germline CDR1 is MGHRA and CDR2 YSYEKL. With V trimmed by 1 base and J by 14 bases, 4 bases remained unmatched. This CDR3 has 11 residues. The CDR3 spells CASSQGRDSFF. As DNA, the CDR3 is TGCGCCAGCAGCCAAGGTAGGGACAGCTTCTTT.

This chain joins TRBV24-1 and TRBJ2-6; the D gene is possibly TRBD1 (5 bases). The CDR3 runs to 15 residues. The V and J ends lost 3 bases and 2 bases respectively, with 7 bases between them. From germline, CDR1 is KGHDR and CDR2 SFDVKD. CDR3 DNA sequence: TGTGCCACCAGTGATGGCAGGGCTGGGGCCAACGTCCTGACTTTC. Its translation: CATSDGRAGANVLTF.

This rearrangement joins TRBV4-1 to TRBJ2-2; tentatively, D is TRBD2 (6 bases). The CDR3 spans 16 residues. With 4 bases removed from V and 0 bases from J, the gap between germline ends came to 12 bases. The germline V gene has CDR1 MGHRA and CDR2 YSYEKL. CDR3 in amino acids: CASSRSGDANTGELFF. The CDR3 DNA reads as TGCGCCAGCAGCCGGTCGGGGGATGCGAACACCGGGGAGCTGTTTTTT.

This clone was seen a few times. The rearrangement uses TRBV6-2 or TRBV6-3 and TRBJ2-1; no clear D. V was clipped by 3 bases and J by 5 bases, with 11 bases between them. The germline gives CDR1 MNHEY, CDR2 SVGEGT. The CDR3 contains 14 residues. The CDR3 here is CASSYLGDHNEQFF. The CDR3 nucleotides are TGTGCCAGCAGTTATTTAGGCGACCACAATGAGCAGTTCTTC.